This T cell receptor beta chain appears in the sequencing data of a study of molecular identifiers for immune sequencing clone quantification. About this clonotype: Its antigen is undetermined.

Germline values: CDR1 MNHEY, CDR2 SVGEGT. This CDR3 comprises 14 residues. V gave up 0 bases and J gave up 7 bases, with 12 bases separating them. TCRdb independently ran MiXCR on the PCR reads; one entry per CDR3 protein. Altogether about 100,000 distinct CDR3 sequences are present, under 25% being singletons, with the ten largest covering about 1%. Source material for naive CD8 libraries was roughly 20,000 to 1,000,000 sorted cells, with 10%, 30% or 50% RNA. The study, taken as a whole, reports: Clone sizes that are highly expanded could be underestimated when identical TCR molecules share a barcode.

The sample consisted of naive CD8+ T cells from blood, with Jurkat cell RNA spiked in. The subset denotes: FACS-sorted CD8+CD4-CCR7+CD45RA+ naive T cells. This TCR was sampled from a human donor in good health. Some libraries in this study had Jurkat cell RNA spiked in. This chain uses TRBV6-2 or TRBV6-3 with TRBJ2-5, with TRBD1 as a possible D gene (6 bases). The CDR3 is CASSYSGQFVTQYF. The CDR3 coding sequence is TGTGCCAGCAGTTACTCAGGACAGTTTGTGACCCAGTACTTC.